A selection of T cell receptor beta chains follows, all from one sample in a study of neurological immune-mediated disorders. From the 5' RACE reads, TCRdb called clonotypes with MiXCR, one entry per CDR3 protein. The repertoire holds 84,000 or so distinct CDR3 sequences, roughly 13% seen once, with 5% in the top ten. Input material: PBMCs. These receptors all stem from a female donor with HTLV-1-associated myelopathy (HAM/TSP). The CDR3 runs from the conserved cysteine through the conserved F or W. A D gene is named only where the DNA matches it firmly. Size is stated for part of the rows, as once, few or many counts, or as a class when the clone is expanded.

v_call	j_call	d_call	clone_size	cdr3_length	cdr3_nt	cdr3_aa
TRBV4-1	TRBJ2-3	TRBD2	.	22	TGCGCCAGCAGCCACAAGCGTTTGGGACTAGCGGAATTTCCATCTAGCACAGATACGCAGTATTTT	CASSHKRLGLAEFPSSTDTQYF
TRBV4-2	TRBJ2-3	.	many	15	TGTGCCAGCAGCCAAGAGAGAGGCCAAAAAGATACGCAGTATTTT	CASSQERGQKDTQYF
TRBV5-1	TRBJ2-7	.	many	15	TGCGCCAGCAGCTTCTTAGGAACTGGAAACTACGAGCAGTACTTC	CASSFLGTGNYEQYF
TRBV4-2	TRBJ2-7	.	many	12	TGTGCCAGCCGCCGGGACACGGACGCGCAGTACTTC	CASRRDTDAQYF
TRBV3-1	TRBJ1-1	.	many	13	TGTGCCAGCAGCCGGAAGGGGGACACTGAAGCTTTCTTT	CASSRKGDTEAFF
TRBV5-5	TRBJ2-7	TRBD1	.	13	TGTGCCAGCAGTTCGACCGGGACAGGTATGCAGTACTTC	CASSSTGTGMQYF
TRBV15	TRBJ2-7	.	many	15	TGTGCCACCAGCAGAGACAGGGGCGAACGGTACGAGCAGTACTTC	CATSRDRGERYEQYF
TRBV27	TRBJ1-1	.	.	13	TGTGCCAGCAGTTCTACCTCACTCGATGAAGCTTTCTTT	CASSSTSLDEAFF
TRBV5-1	TRBJ2-2	.	many	16	TGCGCCAGCAGCTTGGCCATAGGGTACGGCACCGGGGAGCTGTTTTTT	CASSLAIGYGTGELFF
TRBV10-3	TRBJ2-7	TRBD1	many	12	TGTGCCATCAGGGGGGACAGATACGAGCAGTACTTC	CAIRGDRYEQYF
TRBV5-6	TRBJ2-2	.	many	16	TGTGCCAGCAGCTTGGTGGTTGGCAGGGACACCGGGGAGCTGTTTTTT	CASSLVVGRDTGELFF
TRBV2	TRBJ1-2	.	many	12	TGTGCCAGCTTTCGGGGGGCGAATGGCTACACCTTC	CASFRGANGYTF
TRBV28	TRBJ1-5	.	many	14	TGTGCCAGCAGTTTATCGGGGGAATACCAGCCCCAGCATTTT	CASSLSGEYQPQHF
TRBV5-1	TRBJ2-7	TRBD1	many	15	TGCGCCAGCAGCTTGATGGGACAGGGGGCACACGAGCAGTACTTC	CASSLMGQGAHEQYF
TRBV30	TRBJ2-1	TRBD1	many	14	TGTGCCTGGGTGAACAGGGGATCCTACAATGAGCAGTTCTTC	CAWVNRGSYNEQFF
TRBV18	TRBJ2-5	.	few	12	TGTGCCAGCTCACCAGAGGAAGAGACCCAGTACTTC	CASSPEEETQYF
TRBV5-1	TRBJ2-3	.	many	14	TGCGCCAGCAGCTTGGACAGGGAAACAGATACGCAGTATTTT	CASSLDRETDTQYF
TRBV7-8	TRBJ2-7	.	many	15	TGTGCCAGCAGCTCCGGGGGCCGATCCTCCTACGAGCAGTACTTC	CASSSGGRSSYEQYF
TRBV5-1	TRBJ1-4	.	many	14	TGCGCCAGCAGCTTGGACAGGGTTAATGAAAAACTGTTTTTT	CASSLDRVNEKLFF
TRBV14	TRBJ2-7	.	few	12	TGTGCCAGCAGCCAAGAGAGTGGCGAGCAGTACTTC	CASSQESGEQYF
TRBV20-1	TRBJ2-4	TRBD1	many	16	TGCAGTGTGGGGACAGAGACTCGACTAGCCAAAAACATTCAGTACTTC	CSVGTETRLAKNIQYF
TRBV10-3	TRBJ2-5	.	many	14	TGTGCCATCAGTGAGTCGGAGACAGCTGAGACCCAGTACTTC	CAISESETAETQYF
TRBV28	TRBJ2-7	.	many	13	TGTGCCAGCAGTAACGGAGTGTGGGGGAGGCAGTACTTC	CASSNGVWGRQYF
TRBV12-3/TRBV12-4	TRBJ2-1	.	many	14	TGTGCCAGCAGTTTAGCGGGCAGGGGCAATGAGCAGTTCTTC	CASSLAGRGNEQFF
TRBV3-1	TRBJ2-7	.	many	14	TGTGCCAGCAGCCAAGGGAAGGGGACGTACGAGCAGTACTTC	CASSQGKGTYEQYF
TRBV5-6	TRBJ1-2	.	.	13	TGTGCCAGCAGCTTGAACAGGAACGATGGCTACATCTTC	CASSLNRNDGYIF
TRBV7-2	TRBJ2-1	.	many	15	TGTGCCAGCAGCAAACTAGTTTCGAACTATAATGAGCAGTTCTTC	CASSKLVSNYNEQFF
TRBV11-2	TRBJ2-7	.	many	14	TGTGCCAGCAGCTTAGATATAAGGTACTACGAGCAGTACTTC	CASSLDIRYYEQYF
TRBV5-1	TRBJ2-1	.	many	17	TGCGCCAGCAGCCCTTCCCCTCCGGGGGCCTCCTACAATGAGCAGTTCTTC	CASSPSPPGASYNEQFF
TRBV7-8	TRBJ2-3	.	many	15	TGTGCCAGCAGCGGCAGCGGTGCTAGGACAGATACGCAGTATTTT	CASSGSGARTDTQYF
TRBV20-1	TRBJ2-1	.	many	13	TGCAGTGGTCAACGGGGGTGGAACAATGAGCAGTTCTTC	CSGQRGWNNEQFF
TRBV4-1	TRBJ2-6	TRBD1	many	18	TGCGCCAGCAGCCGAACGACCCGGGACAGGGGGCGAGCCAACGTCCTGACTTTC	CASSRTTRDRGRANVLTF
TRBV20-1	TRBJ2-3	.	many	14	TGCAGTGCTCTTCCCCTCTATGGCACAGATACGCAGTATTTT	CSALPLYGTDTQYF
TRBV5-1	TRBJ2-3	.	many	14	TGCGCCAGCAGCTGGGGGGACCGCACAGATACGCAGTATTTT	CASSWGDRTDTQYF